The 21 T cell receptor beta chains below come from one sample, sequenced in a study of shared clonotypes between healthy human individuals. Measured with immunoSEQ multiplex PCR; TCRdb has only the in-frame clones, and not every one. The sample records about 1 million clones, about three quarters being singletons. The sequencing input was memory CD4+ T cells sorted from blood. Subset described: CD45RA-negative fraction. The receptors were gathered from a man younger than 35 in good health.

The J gene is TRBJ1-4, the V gene TRBV2, with TRBD1 matching 7 bases. The CDR3 consists of 15 residues. V shed 7 bases and J 4 bases; nucleotides not matched to a gene: 9. Per the germline V gene, CDR1 is SNHLY and CDR2 is FYNNEI. The CDR3 DNA sequence: TGTGCCAGCACCCGAGCCGGGACAGATAATGAAAAACTGTTTTTT. Translation: CASTRAGTDNEKLFF.

The V and J genes are TRBV6-1 and TRBJ2-2; 7 bases map to TRBD1. Trimming cost V 6 bases and J 5 bases; bases outside gene matches: 3. CDR3 length: 13 residues. Germline V gene data show CDR1 as MNHNS and CDR2 as SASEGT. In DNA, the CDR3 is TGTGCCAGCAGCTTACAGGGGACCGGGGAGCTGTTTTTT. Its translation is CASSLQGTGELFF.

This clone was detected only a few times. This sequence joins TRBV27 and TRBJ1-5; TRBD1 agrees at 8 bases. From germline, CDR1 is MNHEY and CDR2 SMNVEV (reference sequence). V trimming: 6 bases; J trimming: 1 base; junction bases outside the gene matches: 5. This CDR3 comprises 15 residues. CDR3 sequence (DNA): TGTGCCAGCAGCCGCGGACAGGGAAGCAATCAGCCCCAGCATTTT. Protein: CASSRGQGSNQPQHF.

The chain has TRBV7-6 and TRBJ2-7, with D perhaps matching TRBD1 (5 bases). V lost 5 bases, J lost 7 bases, and 12 bases lay in between. Germline V gene data show CDR1 as SGHVS and CDR2 as FNYEAQ. This CDR3 is built from 12 residues. The CDR3 here is CASSHLREEQYF. The CDR3 nucleotides read TGTGCCAGCAGCCACCTCAGGGAAGAGCAGTACTTC.

Concerning this clone itself: Other DNA variants within this sample encode the same CDR3. The chain combines TRBV7-2 with TRBJ2-7; D is undetermined. Germline V gene data show CDR1 as SGHTA and CDR2 as FQGNSA. V was trimmed by 4 bases and J by 2 bases, leaving 12 bases between them. The CDR3 has 14 amino acids. CDR3 in amino acids: CASSSPGLAYEQYF. In DNA, the CDR3 is TGTGCCAGCAGCTCCCCCGGGTTGGCCTACGAGCAGTACTTC. Full variable domain (missing parts from reference TRBV7-2 and TRBJ2-7): GAGVSQSPSNKVTEKGKDVELRCDPISGHTALYWYRQSLGQGLEFLIYFQGNSAPDKSGLPSDRFSAERTGGSVSTLTIQRTQQEDSAVYLCASSSPGLAYEQYFGPGTRLTVT.

V is TRBV27 and J is TRBJ1-2, with D possibly matching TRBD1 (6 bases). The CDR3 runs 17 residues. Deletions cut 3 bases from V and 3 bases from J, with 20 bases between. CDR1 MNHEY and CDR2 SMNVEV come from the germline V gene (reference sequence). For the CDR3, the DNA is TGTGCCAGCAGTTTTTGGCAGGGGAGAGCCCGACACTATGGCTACACCTTC. It is translated as CASSFWQGRARHYGYTF.

The chain links TRBV30 to TRBJ2-3, with 12 bases that match TRBD2. The trim removed 2 bases at V and 6 bases at J, leaving 6 bases unmatched. Germline V gene sequence: CDR1 GTSNPN, CDR2 SVGIG (reference sequence). The CDR3 is 15 residues long. The CDR3 is CAWSPLAGGKDTQYF. Here the CDR3 DNA reads TGTGCCTGGAGTCCCCTAGCGGGGGGGAAGGATACGCAGTATTTT.

The genes are TRBV30 and TRBJ1-2; 9 bases line up with TRBD1. The CDR3 spans 18 residues. With V trimmed by 0 bases and J by 1 base, 12 bases remained unmatched. Germline loops: CDR1 GTSNPN, CDR2 SVGIG (reference sequence). CDR3: CAWSVPGTGRGGNYGYTF. The CDR3 DNA sequence: TGTGCCTGGAGTGTACCCGGGACAGGGAGGGGGGGTAACTATGGCTACACCTTC.

Many counts were recorded for this clone. V and J are TRBV19 and TRBJ1-5; unclear D gene. CDR3 length: 14 residues. V was cut by 3 bases and J by 2 bases, with 8 bases left in between. Germline assignment: CDR1 LNHDA and CDR2 SQIVND (reference sequence). CDR3 in DNA: TGTGCCAGTAGTATGGGGTGGGGCAATCAGCCCCAGCATTTT. It encodes CASSMGWGNQPQHF.

The V and J genes are TRBV6-1 and TRBJ2-3; possibly TRBD1 for D (7 bases). Germline V gives CDR1 MNHNS, CDR2 SASEGT. Trimming left V 4 bases short and J 2 bases short, with 16 bases between. CDR3 length: 16 residues. This chain's CDR3 is CASSGQGGITTDTQYF. In nucleotides, the CDR3 is TGTGCCAGCAGTGGTCAGGGGGGTATAACCACAGATACGCAGTATTTT.

The J gene is TRBJ2-5, the V gene TRBV28, with 8 bases fitting TRBD1. CDR1 is MDHEN, CDR2 SYDVKM, per germline. The CDR3 totals 14 residues. The V segment lost 9 bases and the J segment 2 bases; nucleotides outside the gene matches: 8. Here the CDR3 DNA reads TGTGCCAGTAGCCGGGACAGGAGGCAAGAGACCCAGTACTTC. Protein product: CASSRDRRQETQYF.

This chain joins TRBV27 and TRBJ2-7; D is unresolved. The CDR3 runs 15 residues. Trimming stripped 1 base from V and 2 bases from J, with 12 bases between. Germline V gives CDR1 MNHEY, CDR2 SMNVEV (reference sequence). Here the CDR3 DNA reads TGTGCCAGCAGTTTATTCAGTCCGGCACCCTACGAGCAGTACTTC. The encoded protein is CASSLFSPAPYEQYF.

This clone has a handful of counts. Other nucleotide sequences in the sample specify the same CDR3. The chain joins TRBV5-1 to TRBJ2-5; no clear D. CDR3 length: 11 residues. The V gene's germline CDR1 is SGHRS and CDR2 YFSETQ. Trimming took off 2 bases at V and 5 bases at J, with 4 bases between the two ends. CDR3 residues: CASSFYETQYF. CDR3 bases: TGCGCCAGCAGCTTCTACGAGACCCAGTACTTC.

The chain combines TRBV6-5 with TRBJ2-5; D is unclear. The CDR3 extends over 15 amino acids. Germline V gene data show CDR1 as MNHEY and CDR2 as SVGAGI. V lost 6 bases and J 3 bases, leaving 17 bases between the germline ends. The CDR3, as DNA: TGTGCCAGCAGCCCCCGGAGACTCCAAGAAGAGACCCAGTACTTC. Translated: CASSPRRLQEETQYF.

This chain uses TRBV5-6 with TRBJ2-7; 10 nucleotides agree with TRBD2. V trimming: 3 bases; J trimming: 3 bases; junction bases outside the gene matches: 6. CDR1 is SGHDT, CDR2 YYEEEE, per germline. The length of the CDR3 is 15 residues. CDR3 in amino acids: CASSSRWTSGYEQYF. Written as DNA, the CDR3 is TGTGCCAGCAGCTCGAGGTGGACTAGCGGCTACGAGCAGTACTTC.

The chain employs TRBV10-2 and TRBJ1-2; D is unresolved. The CDR3 contains 15 residues. Trimming left V 2 bases short and J 3 bases short, with 13 bases between. The germline gives CDR1 WSHSY, CDR2 SAAADI. CDR3: CASSEKIGIDYGYTF. The CDR3 DNA reads TGCGCCAGCAGTGAGAAGATTGGGATCGACTATGGCTACACCTTC.

This clone came up a few times. The chain employs TRBV2 and TRBJ1-5; unclear D gene. Trimming took 3 bases from V and 5 from J, leaving 14 bases between them. The CDR3 has 15 residues. Germline values: CDR1 SNHLY, CDR2 FYNNEI. The CDR3 nucleotides are TGTGCCAGCAGTGATGATGCCAGCAAATATCAGCCCCAGCATTTT. This gives the protein CASSDDASKYQPQHF.

The CDR3 reads CASSFYISDSPLHF. The CDR3 nucleotides read TGCGCCAGCAGCTTTTACATAAGCGATTCACCCCTCCACTTT. The chain links TRBV5-1 to TRBJ1-6, with unresolved D. The CDR3 spans 14 residues. The ends were cut back, 2 bases at V and 8 bases at J, with 11 bases in the middle. Germline V lookup: CDR1 SGHRS, CDR2 YFSETQ.

DNA of the CDR3: TGTGCCAGCAGCTTCCCAGGACAGGGGGGGACCCAGTACTTC. Translated, it gives CASSFPGQGGTQYF. The chain employs TRBV5-4 and TRBJ2-5, with 10 bases fitting TRBD1. Trimming cost V 2 bases and J 7 bases; bases outside gene matches: 5. Germline CDR1 is SGHNT and CDR2 is YYREEE (reference sequence). The CDR3 length is 14 residues. Filled out from reference TRBV5-4 and TRBJ2-5, the complete variable domain reads ETGVTQSPTHLIKTRGQQVTLRCSSQSGHNTVSWYQQALGQGPQFIFQYYREEENGRGNFPPRFSGLQFPNYSSELNVNALELDDSALYLCASSFPGQGGTQYFGPGTRLLVL.

Comment on this clone: Within the sample, other DNA sequences also encode this same CDR3. Here the CDR3 reads CASSLRNTGELFF. DNA of the CDR3: TGTGCCAGCAGCTTAAGGAACACCGGGGAGCTGTTTTTT. V usage is TRBV5-4 and J usage is TRBJ2-2; D ambiguous. Trimming removed 2 bases from V and 1 base from J, with 3 bases in between. The length of the CDR3 is 13 residues. In germline, CDR1 is SGHNT, CDR2 YYREEE (reference sequence).

The rearrangement links TRBV27 to TRBJ1-2; D is perhaps TRBD1 (5 bases). The V gene lost 6 bases and the J gene lost 6 bases, with 8 bases spanning the gap. The length of the CDR3 is 11 residues. The germline V gene has CDR1 MNHEY and CDR2 SMNVEV (reference sequence). DNA for the CDR3: TGTGCCAGCAGCGAGGGGCATGGCTACACCTTC. Its protein product is CASSEGHGYTF.